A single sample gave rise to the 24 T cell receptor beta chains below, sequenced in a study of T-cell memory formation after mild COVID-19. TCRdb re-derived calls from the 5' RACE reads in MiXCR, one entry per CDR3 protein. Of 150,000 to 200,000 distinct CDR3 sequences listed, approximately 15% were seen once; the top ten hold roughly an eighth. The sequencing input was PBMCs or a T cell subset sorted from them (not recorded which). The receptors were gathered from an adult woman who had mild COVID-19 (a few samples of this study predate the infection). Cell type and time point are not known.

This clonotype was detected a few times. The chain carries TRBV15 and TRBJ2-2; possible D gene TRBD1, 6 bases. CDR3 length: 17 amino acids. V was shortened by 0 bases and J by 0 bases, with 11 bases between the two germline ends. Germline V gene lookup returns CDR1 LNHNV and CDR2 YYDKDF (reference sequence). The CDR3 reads CATSRDRTASNTGELFF. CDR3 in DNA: TGTGCCACCAGCAGAGATCGGACAGCTTCGAACACCGGGGAGCTGTTTTTT.

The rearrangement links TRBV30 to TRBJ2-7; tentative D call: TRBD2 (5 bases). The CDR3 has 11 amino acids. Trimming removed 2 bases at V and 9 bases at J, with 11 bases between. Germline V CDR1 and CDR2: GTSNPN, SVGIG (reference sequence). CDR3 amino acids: CAWSFHRGQYF. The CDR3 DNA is TGTGCCTGGAGTTTCCACCGGGGGCAGTACTTC.

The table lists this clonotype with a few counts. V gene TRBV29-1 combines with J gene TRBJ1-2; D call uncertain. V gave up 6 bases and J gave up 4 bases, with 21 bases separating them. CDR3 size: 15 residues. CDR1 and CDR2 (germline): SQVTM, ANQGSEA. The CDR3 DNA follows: TGCAGCGTCCCGGGCCCCTTCAACTCCCGCTATGGCTACACCTTC. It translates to CSVPGPFNSRYGYTF.

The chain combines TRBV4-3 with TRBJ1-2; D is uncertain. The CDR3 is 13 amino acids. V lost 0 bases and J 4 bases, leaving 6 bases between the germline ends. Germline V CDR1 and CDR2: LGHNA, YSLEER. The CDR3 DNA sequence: TGCGCCAGCAGCCAAGATCTTGGCTATGGCTACACCTTC. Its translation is CASSQDLGYGYTF.

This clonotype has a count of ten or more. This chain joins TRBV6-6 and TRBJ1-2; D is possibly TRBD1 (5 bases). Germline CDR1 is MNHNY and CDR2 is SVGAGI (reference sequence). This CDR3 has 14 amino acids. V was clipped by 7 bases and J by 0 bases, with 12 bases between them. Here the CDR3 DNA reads TGTGCCAGCAAGTTGGGGCACCCTAACTATGGCTACACCTTC. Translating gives CASKLGHPNYGYTF.

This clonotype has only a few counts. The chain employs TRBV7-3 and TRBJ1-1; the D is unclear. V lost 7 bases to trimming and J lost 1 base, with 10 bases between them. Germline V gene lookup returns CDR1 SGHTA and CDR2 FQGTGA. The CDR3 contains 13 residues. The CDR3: CASTSGRNTEAFF. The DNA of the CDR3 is TGTGCCAGCACCTCCGGAAGGAACACTGAAGCTTTCTTT.

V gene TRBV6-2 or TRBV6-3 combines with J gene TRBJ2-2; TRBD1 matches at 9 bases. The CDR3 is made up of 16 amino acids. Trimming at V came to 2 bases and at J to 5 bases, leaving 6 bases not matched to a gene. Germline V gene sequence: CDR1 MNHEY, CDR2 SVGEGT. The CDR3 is CASSYGGTGRTGELFF. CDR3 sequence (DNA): TGTGCCAGCAGTTACGGAGGGACAGGGCGGACCGGGGAGCTGTTTTTT.

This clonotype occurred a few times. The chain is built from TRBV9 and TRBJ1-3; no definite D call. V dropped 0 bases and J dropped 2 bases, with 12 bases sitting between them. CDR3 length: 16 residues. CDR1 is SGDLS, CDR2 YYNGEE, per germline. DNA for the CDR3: TGTGCCAGCAGCGTAGAATCGGCCCTCACTGGAAACACCATATATTTT. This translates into CASSVESALTGNTIYF.

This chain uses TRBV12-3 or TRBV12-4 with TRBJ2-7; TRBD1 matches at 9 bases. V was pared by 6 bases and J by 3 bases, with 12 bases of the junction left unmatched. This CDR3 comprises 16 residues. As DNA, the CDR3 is TGTGCCAGCAGCTACCCATCCAGGACAGGGGACTACGAGCAGTACTTC. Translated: CASSYPSRTGDYEQYF.

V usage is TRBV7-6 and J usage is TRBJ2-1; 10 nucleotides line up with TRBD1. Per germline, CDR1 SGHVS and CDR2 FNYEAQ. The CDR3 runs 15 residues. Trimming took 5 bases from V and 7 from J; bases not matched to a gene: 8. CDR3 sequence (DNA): TGTGCCAGCAGCCCTCAGACAGGGGGCGGGAATGAGCAGTTCTTC. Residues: CASSPQTGGGNEQFF.

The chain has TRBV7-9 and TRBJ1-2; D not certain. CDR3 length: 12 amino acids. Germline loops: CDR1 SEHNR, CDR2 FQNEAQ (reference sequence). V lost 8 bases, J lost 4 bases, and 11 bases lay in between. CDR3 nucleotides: TGTGCCAGCGCGAGTTGGGGCTATGGCTACACCTTC. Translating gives CASASWGYGYTF.

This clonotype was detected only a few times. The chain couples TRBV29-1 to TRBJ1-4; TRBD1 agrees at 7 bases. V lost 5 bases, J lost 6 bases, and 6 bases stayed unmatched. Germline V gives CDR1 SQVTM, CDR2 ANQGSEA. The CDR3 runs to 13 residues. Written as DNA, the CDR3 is TGCAGCGTTTGGGCAGGGGGGGATGAAAAACTGTTTTTT. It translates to CSVWAGGDEKLFF.

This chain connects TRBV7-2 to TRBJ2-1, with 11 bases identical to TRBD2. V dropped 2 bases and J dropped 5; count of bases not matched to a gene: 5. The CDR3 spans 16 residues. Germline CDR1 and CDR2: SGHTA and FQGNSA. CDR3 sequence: CASSLSPLAGDNEQFF. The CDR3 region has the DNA TGTGCCAGCAGCTTATCTCCACTAGCGGGAGACAATGAGCAGTTCTTC.

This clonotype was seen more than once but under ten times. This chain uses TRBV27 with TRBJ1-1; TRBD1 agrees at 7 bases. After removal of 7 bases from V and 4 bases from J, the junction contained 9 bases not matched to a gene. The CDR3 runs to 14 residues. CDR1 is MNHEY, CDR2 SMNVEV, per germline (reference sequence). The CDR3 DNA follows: TGTGCCAGCATAAAACAGGGGATGGGCACTGAAGCTTTCTTT. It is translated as CASIKQGMGTEAFF.

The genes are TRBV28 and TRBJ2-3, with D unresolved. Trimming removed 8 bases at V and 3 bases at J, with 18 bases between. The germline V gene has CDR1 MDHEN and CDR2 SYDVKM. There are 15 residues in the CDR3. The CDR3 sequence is CASGSLPLGTDTQYF. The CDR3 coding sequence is TGTGCCAGCGGATCCCTCCCTCTGGGTACAGATACGCAGTATTTT. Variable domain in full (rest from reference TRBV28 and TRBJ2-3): DVKVTQSSRYLVKRTGEKVFLECVQDMDHENMFWYRQDPGLGLRLIYFSYDVKMKEKGDIPEGYSVSREKKERFSLILESASTNQTSMYLCASGSLPLGTDTQYFGPGTRLTVL.

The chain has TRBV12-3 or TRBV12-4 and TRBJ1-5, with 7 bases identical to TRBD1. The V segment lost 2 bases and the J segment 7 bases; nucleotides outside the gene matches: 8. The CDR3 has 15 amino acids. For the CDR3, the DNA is TGTGCCAGCAGTTTAAGGGAAGACAGGGACCAGCCCCAGCATTTT. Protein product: CASSLREDRDQPQHF.

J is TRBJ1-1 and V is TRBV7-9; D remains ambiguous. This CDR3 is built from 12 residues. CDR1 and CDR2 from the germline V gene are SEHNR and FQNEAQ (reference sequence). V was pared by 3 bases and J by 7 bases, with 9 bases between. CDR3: CASSFVADEAFF. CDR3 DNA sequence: TGTGCCAGCAGCTTTGTGGCAGATGAAGCTTTCTTT.

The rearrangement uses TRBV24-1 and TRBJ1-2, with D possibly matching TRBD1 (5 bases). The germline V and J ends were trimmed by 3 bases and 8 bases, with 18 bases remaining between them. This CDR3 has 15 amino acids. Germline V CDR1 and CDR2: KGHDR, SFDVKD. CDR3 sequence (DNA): TGTGCCACCAGTGATCAGCCGACCGGAGGGGAGGGCTACACCTTC. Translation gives CATSDQPTGGEGYTF.

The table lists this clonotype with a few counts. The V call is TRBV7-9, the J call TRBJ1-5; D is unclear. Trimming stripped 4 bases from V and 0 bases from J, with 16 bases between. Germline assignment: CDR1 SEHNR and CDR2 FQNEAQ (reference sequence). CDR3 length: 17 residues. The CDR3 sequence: CASSSAKPGDSNQPQHF. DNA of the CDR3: TGTGCCAGCAGCTCCGCCAAACCCGGGGATAGCAATCAGCCCCAGCATTTT.

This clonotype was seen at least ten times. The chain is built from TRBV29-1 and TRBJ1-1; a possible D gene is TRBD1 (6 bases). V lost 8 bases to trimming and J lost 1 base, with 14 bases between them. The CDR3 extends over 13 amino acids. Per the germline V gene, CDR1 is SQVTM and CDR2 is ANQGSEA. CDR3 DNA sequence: TGCAGCTCCAGAGGACAGTCGAACACTGAAGCTTTCTTT. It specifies CSSRGQSNTEAFF.

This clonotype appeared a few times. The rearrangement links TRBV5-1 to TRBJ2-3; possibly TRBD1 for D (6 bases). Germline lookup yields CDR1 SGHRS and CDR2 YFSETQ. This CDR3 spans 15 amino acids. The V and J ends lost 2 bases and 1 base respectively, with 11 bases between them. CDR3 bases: TGCGCCAGCAGCTTCACCGACAGGCGCACAGATACGCAGTATTTT. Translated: CASSFTDRRTDTQYF.

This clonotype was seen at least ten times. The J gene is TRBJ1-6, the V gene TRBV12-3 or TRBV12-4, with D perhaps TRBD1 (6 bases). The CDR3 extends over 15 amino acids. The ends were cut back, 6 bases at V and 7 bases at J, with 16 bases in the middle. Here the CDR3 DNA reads TGTGCCAGCAGGCGGACGGACAGTCAGAATTCACCCCTCCACTTT. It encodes CASRRTDSQNSPLHF.

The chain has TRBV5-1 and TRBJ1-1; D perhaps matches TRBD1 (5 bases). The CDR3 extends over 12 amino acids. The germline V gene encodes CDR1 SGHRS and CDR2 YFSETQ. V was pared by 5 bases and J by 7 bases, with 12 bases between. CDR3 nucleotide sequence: TGCGCCAGCAGTGAATGGGACGGTGAAGCTTTCTTT. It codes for CASSEWDGEAFF.

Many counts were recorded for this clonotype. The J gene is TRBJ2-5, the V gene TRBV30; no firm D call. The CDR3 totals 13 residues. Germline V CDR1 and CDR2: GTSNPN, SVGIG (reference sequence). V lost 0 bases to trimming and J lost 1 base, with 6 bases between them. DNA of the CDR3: TGTGCCTGGAGTGTGGGGATCCAAGAGACCCAGTACTTC. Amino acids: CAWSVGIQETQYF. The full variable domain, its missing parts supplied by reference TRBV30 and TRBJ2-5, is SQTIHQWPATLVQPVGSPLSLECTVEGTSNPNLYWYRQAAGRGLQLLFYSVGIGQISSEVPQNLSASRPQDRQFILSSKKLLLSDSGFYLCAWSVGIQETQYFGPGTRLLVL.